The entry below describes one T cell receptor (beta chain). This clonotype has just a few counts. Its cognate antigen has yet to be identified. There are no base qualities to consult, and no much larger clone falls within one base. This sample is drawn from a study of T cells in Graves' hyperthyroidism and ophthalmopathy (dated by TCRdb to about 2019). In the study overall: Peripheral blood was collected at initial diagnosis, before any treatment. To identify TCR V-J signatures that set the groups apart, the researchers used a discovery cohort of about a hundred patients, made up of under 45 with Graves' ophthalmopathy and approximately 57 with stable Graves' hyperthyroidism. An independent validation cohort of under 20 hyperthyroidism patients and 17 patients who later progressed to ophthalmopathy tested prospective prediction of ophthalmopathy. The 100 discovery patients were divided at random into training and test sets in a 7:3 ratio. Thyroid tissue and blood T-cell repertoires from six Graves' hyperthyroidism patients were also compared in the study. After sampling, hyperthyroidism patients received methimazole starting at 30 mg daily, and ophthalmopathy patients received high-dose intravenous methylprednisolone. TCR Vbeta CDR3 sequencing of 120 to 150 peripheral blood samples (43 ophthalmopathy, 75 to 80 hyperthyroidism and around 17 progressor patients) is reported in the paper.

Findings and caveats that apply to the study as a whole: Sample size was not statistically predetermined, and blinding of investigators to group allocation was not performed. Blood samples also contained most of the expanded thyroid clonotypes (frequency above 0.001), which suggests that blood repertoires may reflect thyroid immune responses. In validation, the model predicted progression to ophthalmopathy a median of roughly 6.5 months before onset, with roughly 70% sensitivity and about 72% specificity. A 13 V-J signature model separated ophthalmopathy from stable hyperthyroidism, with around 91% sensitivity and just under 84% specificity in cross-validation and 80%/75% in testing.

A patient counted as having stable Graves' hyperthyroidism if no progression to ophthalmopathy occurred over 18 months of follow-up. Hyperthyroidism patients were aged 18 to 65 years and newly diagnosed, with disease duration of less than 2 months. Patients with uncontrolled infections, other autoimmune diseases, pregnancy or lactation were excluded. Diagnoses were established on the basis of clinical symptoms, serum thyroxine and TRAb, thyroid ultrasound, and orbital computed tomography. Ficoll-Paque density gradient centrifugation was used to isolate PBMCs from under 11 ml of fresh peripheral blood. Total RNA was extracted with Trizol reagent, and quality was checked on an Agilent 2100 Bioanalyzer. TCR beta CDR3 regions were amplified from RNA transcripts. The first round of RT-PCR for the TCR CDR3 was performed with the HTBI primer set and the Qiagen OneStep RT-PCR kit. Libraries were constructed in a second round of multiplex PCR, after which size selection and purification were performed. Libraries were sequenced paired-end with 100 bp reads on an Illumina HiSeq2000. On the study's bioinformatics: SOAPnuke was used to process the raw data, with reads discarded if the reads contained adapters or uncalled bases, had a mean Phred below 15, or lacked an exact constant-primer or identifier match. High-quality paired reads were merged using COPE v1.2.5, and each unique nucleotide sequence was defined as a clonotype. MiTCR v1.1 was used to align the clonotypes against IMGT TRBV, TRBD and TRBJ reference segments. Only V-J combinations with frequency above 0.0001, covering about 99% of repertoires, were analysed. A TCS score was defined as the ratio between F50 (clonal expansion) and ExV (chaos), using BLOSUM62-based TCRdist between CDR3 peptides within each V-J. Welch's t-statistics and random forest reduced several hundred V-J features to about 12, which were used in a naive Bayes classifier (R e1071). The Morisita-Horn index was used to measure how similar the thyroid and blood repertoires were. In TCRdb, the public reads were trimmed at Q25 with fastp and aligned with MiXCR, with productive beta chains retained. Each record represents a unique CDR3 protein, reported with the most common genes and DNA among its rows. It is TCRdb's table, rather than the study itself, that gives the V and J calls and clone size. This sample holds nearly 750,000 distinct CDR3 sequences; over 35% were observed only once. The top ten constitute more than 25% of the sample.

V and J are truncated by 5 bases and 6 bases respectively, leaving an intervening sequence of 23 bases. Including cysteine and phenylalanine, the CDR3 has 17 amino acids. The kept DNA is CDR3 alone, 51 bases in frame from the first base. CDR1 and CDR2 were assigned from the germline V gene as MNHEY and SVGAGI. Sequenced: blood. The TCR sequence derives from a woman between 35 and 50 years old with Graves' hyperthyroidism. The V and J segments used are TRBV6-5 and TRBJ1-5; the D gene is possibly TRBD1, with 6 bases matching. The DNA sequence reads TGTGCCAGCAGTGGCCCTGCCGGCAGGGGTCGTAGTCAGCCCCAGCATTTT. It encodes CASSGPAGRGRSQPQHF.